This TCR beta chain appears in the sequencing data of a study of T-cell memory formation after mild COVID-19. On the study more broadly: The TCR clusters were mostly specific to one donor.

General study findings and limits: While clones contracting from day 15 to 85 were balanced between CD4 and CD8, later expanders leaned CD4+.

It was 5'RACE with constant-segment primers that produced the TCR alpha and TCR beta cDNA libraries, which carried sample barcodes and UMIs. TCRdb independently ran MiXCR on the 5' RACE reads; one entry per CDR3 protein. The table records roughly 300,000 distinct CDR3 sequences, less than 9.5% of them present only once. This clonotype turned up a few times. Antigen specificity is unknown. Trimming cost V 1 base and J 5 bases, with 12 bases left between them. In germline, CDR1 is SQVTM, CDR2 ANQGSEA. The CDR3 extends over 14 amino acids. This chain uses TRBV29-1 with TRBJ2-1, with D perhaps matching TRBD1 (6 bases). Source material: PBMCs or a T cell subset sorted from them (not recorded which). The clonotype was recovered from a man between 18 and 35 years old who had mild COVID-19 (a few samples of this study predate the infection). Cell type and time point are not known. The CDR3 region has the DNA TGCAGCGTTGAAGCTGGACAGAACAACAATGAGCAGTTCTTC. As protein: CSVEAGQNNNEQFF.